Listed below are T cell receptor beta chains from one sample, sequenced in a study of T cells in Graves' hyperthyroidism and ophthalmopathy. TCRdb itself ran the multiplex PCR reads through MiXCR, one entry per CDR3 protein. Of hundreds of thousands of distinct CDR3 sequences in the sample, approximately 36% are singletons; the top ten hold around 31%. Sample: blood. These receptors were taken from a woman in her 40s with Graves' hyperthyroidism. Each CDR3 is given with its conserved first and last residue. A D gene is named only where the DNA matches it firmly. The size of a clone is reported for some rows only, either as once, few or many, or as a class for expanded clones.

V: TRBV7-9
D: -
J: TRBJ1-6
size: many
CDR3: CASSLGGMGYSPLHF
DNA: TGTGCCAGCAGCTTAGGGGGAATGGGGTATTCACCCCTCCACTTT

V: TRBV7-2
D: -
J: TRBJ1-6
size: many
CDR3: CASSLLNSPLHF
DNA: TGTGCCAGCAGCTTACTGAATTCACCCCTCCACTTT

V: TRBV19
D: -
J: TRBJ1-2
size: few
CDR3: CASRRELTGYGYTF
DNA: TGTGCCAGTAGACGCGAATTAACAGGCTATGGCTACACCTTC

V: TRBV9
D: -
J: TRBJ1-6
size: many
CDR3: CASSVGGYSPLHF
DNA: TGTGCCAGCAGCGTAGGGGGCTATTCACCCCTCCACTTT

V: TRBV10-3
D: TRBD1
J: TRBJ1-5
size: once
CDR3: CAISGGQQETQHF
DNA: TGTGCCATCAGTGGGGGACAGCAAGAGACCCAGCATTTT

V: TRBV5-4
D: TRBD1
J: TRBJ1-4
size: -
CDR3: CASSQNRGIDEKLFF
DNA: TGTGCCAGCAGCCAGAACAGGGGAATCGATGAAAAACTGTTTTTT

V: TRBV5-1
D: -
J: TRBJ1-4
size: few
CDR3: CASSPAGRLNEKLFF
DNA: TGCGCCAGCAGTCCGGCCGGCCGGCTCAATGAAAAACTGTTTTTT

V: TRBV5-1
D: -
J: TRBJ2-7
size: -
CDR3: CASSSGRSEQYF
DNA: TGCGCCAGCAGCTCGGGACGGTCCGAGCAGTACTTC

V: TRBV29-1
D: -
J: TRBJ2-2
size: many
CDR3: CSVKGTDNTGELFF
DNA: TGCAGCGTTAAGGGAACTGACAACACCGGGGAGCTGTTTTTT

V: TRBV19
D: TRBD1
J: TRBJ1-1
size: -
CDR3: CASSIDLERGTGLGNTEAFF
DNA: TGTGCCAGTAGTATAGATCTGGAGAGAGGGACAGGCCTTGGGAACACTGAAGCTTTCTTT

V: TRBV7-2
D: -
J: TRBJ1-1
size: -
CDR3: CASSSPRGGTEAFF
DNA: TGTGCCAGCAGCTCCCCGAGGGGAGGCACTGAAGCTTTCTTT

V: TRBV7-2
D: -
J: TRBJ2-7
size: many
CDR3: CASNTRGEVEQYF
DNA: TGTGCCAGCAACACCAGGGGGGAGGTCGAGCAGTACTTC

V: TRBV5-1
D: -
J: TRBJ1-4
size: -
CDR3: CASSRGIGAMNEKLFF
DNA: TGCGCCAGCAGCAGAGGGATCGGGGCTATGAATGAAAAACTGTTTTTT

V: TRBV6-2/TRBV6-3
D: -
J: TRBJ2-7
size: many
CDR3: CASSLRGDYEQYF
DNA: TGTGCCAGCAGCCTAAGGGGAGACTACGAGCAGTACTTC

V: TRBV20-1
D: -
J: TRBJ1-4
size: few
CDR3: CSARESSEREKLFF
DNA: TGCAGTGCTAGAGAATCGAGCGAACGGGAGAAACTGTTTTTT

V: TRBV19
D: TRBD1
J: TRBJ1-1
size: -
CDR3: CASSIRQGGGRLNTEAFF
DNA: TGTGCCAGTAGTATACGACAGGGGGGGGGACGGCTGAACACTGAAGCTTTCTTT

V: TRBV29-1
D: -
J: TRBJ1-1
size: -
CDR3: CSVVAGNSTEAFF
DNA: TGCAGCGTTGTGGCAGGGAATAGCACTGAAGCTTTCTTT

V: TRBV28
D: TRBD1
J: TRBJ1-2
size: -
CDR3: CASRMGQSFNYGYTF
DNA: TGTGCCAGCAGAATGGGACAGTCCTTTAACTATGGCTACACCTTC

V: TRBV29-1
D: -
J: TRBJ2-3
size: -
CDR3: CSVEPRHTDMQYF
DNA: TGCAGCGTTGAACCGAGACACACAGATATGCAGTATTTT

V: TRBV15
D: -
J: TRBJ1-6
size: -
CDR3: CATSREASRSYNSPLHF
DNA: TGTGCCACCAGCCGCGAGGCCTCTAGGTCCTATAATTCACCCCTCCACTTT

V: TRBV20-1
D: -
J: TRBJ1-2
size: few
CDR3: CSARDRDFPQDTF
DNA: TGCAGTGCTAGAGATCGGGACTTCCCGCAGGACACCTTC

V: TRBV12-3/TRBV12-4
D: -
J: TRBJ2-7
size: few
CDR3: CASSLVRRGLYF
DNA: TGTGCCAGCAGTTTAGTTCGGCGGGGTCTGTACTTC

V: TRBV28
D: TRBD1
J: TRBJ1-2
size: -
CDR3: CASTLRDRDNYGYTF
DNA: TGTGCCAGCACTCTCCGGGACAGAGATAACTATGGCTACACCTTC

V: TRBV7-2
D: TRBD2
J: TRBJ2-5
size: -
CDR3: CASSLGFGGGRVQETQYF
DNA: TGTGCCAGCAGCTTAGGGTTTGGCGGCGGGAGGGTCCAAGAGACCCAGTACTTC

V: TRBV20-1
D: -
J: TRBJ2-7
size: -
CDR3: CSARGGFGTSVRYEQYF
DNA: TGCAGTGCTAGAGGGGGGTTTGGGACGTCAGTTCGCTACGAGCAGTACTTC

V: TRBV7-2
D: -
J: TRBJ2-7
size: once
CDR3: CASSRGQGLAAYEQYF
DNA: TGTGCCAGCAGCCGAGGACAGGGACTAGCTGCCTACGAGCAGTACTTC

V: TRBV7-2
D: -
J: TRBJ2-7
size: many
CDR3: CASSLGVGRQYF
DNA: TGTGCCAGCAGCTTAGGTGTCGGGAGGCAGTACTTC

V: TRBV5-4
D: -
J: TRBJ1-2
size: -
CDR3: CASSLERVVSYGYTF
DNA: TGTGCCAGCAGCTTGGAGCGGGTAGTGAGCTATGGCTACACCTTC

V: TRBV10-3
D: TRBD2
J: TRBJ2-5
size: many
CDR3: CAISEAASGSGRETQYF
DNA: TGTGCCATCAGTGAGGCGGCTAGCGGGAGTGGTAGGGAGACCCAGTACTTC

V: TRBV6-1
D: TRBD2
J: TRBJ2-7
size: -
CDR3: CASRGELAPFSYEQYF
DNA: TGTGCCAGCAGGGGGGAACTAGCGCCGTTCTCCTACGAGCAGTACTTC

V: TRBV7-8
D: -
J: TRBJ1-1
size: many
CDR3: CASSLAWPLAVNTEAFF
DNA: TGTGCCAGCAGCTTAGCTTGGCCCCTAGCTGTGAACACTGAAGCTTTCTTT

V: TRBV7-2
D: -
J: TRBJ2-7
size: -
CDR3: CASSWTQLPYEQYF
DNA: TGTGCCAGCAGCTGGACTCAGCTCCCCTACGAGCAGTACTTC

V: TRBV29-1
D: -
J: TRBJ1-2
size: -
CDR3: CSVEDDRGYTF
DNA: TGCAGCGTTGAAGATGACAGGGGCTACACCTTC

V: TRBV9
D: -
J: TRBJ1-6
size: -
CDR3: CASLGTLLPGSYNSPLHF
DNA: TGTGCCTCGCTGGGAACCCTCCTACCGGGGTCCTATAATTCACCCCTCCACTTT

V: TRBV18
D: -
J: TRBJ2-7
size: -
CDR3: CATSPRKGPYEQYF
DNA: TGTGCCACCTCACCTCGGAAGGGCCCCTACGAGCAGTACTTC

V: TRBV24-1
D: -
J: TRBJ1-1
size: once
CDR3: CATSESGQAFF
DNA: TGTGCCACCAGTGAGTCGGGGCAAGCTTTCTTT

V: TRBV19
D: -
J: TRBJ2-2
size: few
CDR3: CASRVQGAGELFF
DNA: TGTGCCAGCCGAGTTCAGGGAGCGGGGGAGCTGTTTTTT

V: TRBV5-1
D: -
J: TRBJ1-4
size: many
CDR3: CASSRLSTNEKLFF
DNA: TGCGCCAGCAGCCGACTCTCAACTAATGAAAAACTGTTTTTT

V: TRBV5-6
D: -
J: TRBJ1-3
size: -
CDR3: CASSRTGPPGNTIYF
DNA: TGTGCCAGCAGCAGAACAGGGCCGCCTGGAAACACCATATATTTT

V: TRBV29-1
D: -
J: TRBJ1-1
size: once
CDR3: CSLGRKGDTEAFF
DNA: TGCAGCTTAGGCCGGAAGGGTGACACTGAAGCTTTCTTT

V: TRBV4-3
D: -
J: TRBJ1-1
size: few
CDR3: CASSQDYRFRTEAFF
DNA: TGCGCCAGCAGCCAAGATTACAGGTTCCGCACTGAAGCTTTCTTT

V: TRBV29-1
D: TRBD1
J: TRBJ1-1
size: -
CDR3: CSVSGTGLGTEAFF
DNA: TGCAGCGTTTCCGGGACAGGGTTAGGCACTGAAGCTTTCTTT

V: TRBV14
D: -
J: TRBJ1-2
size: -
CDR3: CASSPKGLYGYTF
DNA: TGTGCCAGCAGCCCAAAAGGACTGTATGGCTACACCTTC

V: TRBV7-2
D: -
J: TRBJ1-1
size: -
CDR3: CASSSMGVWNTEAFF
DNA: TGTGCCAGCAGCTCAATGGGAGTATGGAACACTGAAGCTTTCTTT

V: TRBV10-3
D: TRBD1
J: TRBJ1-1
size: -
CDR3: CASTQETGTDLMNTEAFF
DNA: TGTGCCAGCACGCAGGAAACCGGGACAGATCTTATGAACACTGAAGCTTTCTTT

V: TRBV7-8
D: -
J: TRBJ1-6
size: -
CDR3: CASSFPGEGGSPLHF
DNA: TGTGCCAGCAGCTTTCCGGGAGAGGGTGGATCACCCCTCCACTTT

V: TRBV29-1
D: -
J: TRBJ2-2
size: many
CDR3: CSVGTGELFF
DNA: TGCAGCGTAGGCACCGGGGAGCTGTTTTTT

V: TRBV7-2
D: -
J: TRBJ2-7
size: -
CDR3: CASSFRRDNEQYF
DNA: TGTGCCAGCAGCTTCCGCCGAGACAATGAGCAGTACTTC

V: TRBV7-2
D: TRBD2
J: TRBJ2-7
size: -
CDR3: CASSETSGGQDYEQYF
DNA: TGTGCCAGCAGCGAGACTAGCGGGGGGCAAGACTACGAGCAGTACTTC

V: TRBV29-1
D: TRBD1
J: TRBJ2-4
size: -
CDR3: CSAAGTGKNIQYF
DNA: TGCAGCGCTGCCGGGACAGGCAAAAACATTCAGTACTTC

V: TRBV29-1
D: -
J: TRBJ2-2
size: many
CDR3: CSVGGTNTGELFF
DNA: TGCAGCGTTGGGGGGACAAACACCGGGGAGCTGTTTTTT

V: TRBV7-2
D: TRBD1
J: TRBJ1-1
size: -
CDR3: CASRGQGAPMNTEAFF
DNA: TGTGCCAGCAGGGGACAGGGGGCTCCCATGAACACTGAAGCTTTCTTT

V: TRBV7-2
D: -
J: TRBJ2-2
size: many
CDR3: CASSLIRLGLANTGELFF
DNA: TGTGCCAGCAGCTTGATCCGGCTCGGACTCGCGAACACCGGGGAGCTGTTTTTT

V: TRBV2
D: -
J: TRBJ1-1
size: few
CDR3: CASVRLALNAEAFF
DNA: TGTGCCAGCGTTAGACTGGCTTTGAACGCTGAAGCTTTCTTT

V: TRBV10-2
D: -
J: TRBJ1-2
size: many
CDR3: CASSEGGSIYGYTF
DNA: TGCGCCAGCAGTGAGGGGGGGTCCATCTATGGCTACACCTTC

V: TRBV4-3
D: TRBD2
J: TRBJ2-5
size: few
CDR3: CASSQREAGGQETQYF
DNA: TGCGCCAGCAGCCAGAGAGAGGCGGGGGGGCAAGAGACCCAGTACTTC

V: TRBV5-1
D: -
J: TRBJ1-1
size: -
CDR3: CASSSLFGNTEAFF
DNA: TGCGCCAGCAGTTCGCTTTTCGGGAACACTGAAGCTTTCTTT